This T cell receptor beta chain originates from a study of T cells in Graves' hyperthyroidism and ophthalmopathy. RNA transcripts gave rise to amplified TCR beta CDR3 regions. The study used the HTBI primer set for a first-round RT-PCR of the TCR CDR3. TCRdb re-analysed the multiplex PCR reads in MiXCR, keeping a single row per CDR3 protein. The repertoire holds 730,000 or so distinct CDR3 sequences, around a sixth seen once, with about a sixth in the top ten. The CDR3 contains 15 residues. Germline V CDR1 and CDR2: SGHVS, FNYEAQ. Trimming pared 10 bases from V and 0 bases from J, leaving 15 bases between.

The genes are TRBV7-6 and TRBJ2-2, with TRBD1 as a possible D gene (6 bases). The sequenced sample was blood. The TCR comes from a woman aged 45-65 years with Graves' hyperthyroidism that later progressed to Graves' ophthalmopathy. The CDR3 DNA reads TGTGCCACCCTGGAGACAGGCGCGAACACCGGGGAGCTGTTTTTT. Amino acids: CATLETGANTGELFF.